This passage covers 27 T cell receptor beta chains from one sample sequenced in a study of shared clonotypes between healthy human individuals. The method was immunoSEQ multiplex PCR; TCRdb's version includes in-frame clones alone and lacks a portion of them. The data contain 470,000 or so clones, roughly 80% of them seen just once; the ten biggest clones take up about 12%. The sequenced material came from PBMCs. These receptor sequences come from a woman aged 40 to 50 in good health. Some clones in this sample may be carry-over from other donors' samples.

The chain carries TRBV7-2 and TRBJ2-7; perhaps TRBD1 as D (5 bases). The germline V gene encodes CDR1 SGHTA and CDR2 FQGNSA. This CDR3 comprises 16 residues. V was trimmed by 0 bases and J by 3 bases, leaving 15 bases between them. DNA for the CDR3: TGTGCCAGCAGCTTAGCAGGGGCGTTACGGAGCTACGAGCAGTACTTC. It translates to CASSLAGALRSYEQYF. Drawing the rest from reference TRBV7-2 and TRBJ2-7, the complete variable domain is GAGVSQSPSNKVTEKGKDVELRCDPISGHTALYWYRQSLGQGLEFLIYFQGNSAPDKSGLPSDRFSAERTGGSVSTLTIQRTQQEDSAVYLCASSLAGALRSYEQYFGPGTRLTVT.

The chain links TRBV19 to TRBJ2-3; TRBD2 aligns across 8 bases. This CDR3 contains 16 residues. Per germline, CDR1 LNHDA and CDR2 SQIVND (reference sequence). J gave up 2 bases and V 3 bases, and 7 bases lay outside the gene matches. CDR3 sequence: CASSMTSDLSTDTQYF. CDR3 nucleotide sequence: TGTGCCAGTAGTATGACTAGCGACCTATCCACAGATACGCAGTATTTT.

This clone was picked up a small number of times. Other DNA sequences within the sample encode an identical CDR3. The chain carries TRBV5-1 and TRBJ2-2; 9 bases are a match to TRBD1. Trimming cost V 1 base and J 5 bases; bases outside gene matches: 3. CDR3 size: 15 residues. CDR1 is SGHRS and CDR2 is YFSETQ in the germline V gene. The CDR3 coding sequence is TGCGCCAGCAGCTTGACAGGGGGCTATACCGGGGAGCTGTTTTTT. This encodes CASSLTGGYTGELFF.

The V call is TRBV5-6, the J call TRBJ2-6; TRBD1 is a possible D gene (6 bases). Per the germline V gene, CDR1 is SGHDT and CDR2 is YYEEEE. The V and J ends lost 3 bases and 0 bases respectively, with 10 bases between them. The CDR3 has 16 amino acids. CDR3 in amino acids: CASSYTGYSGANVLTF. The CDR3, as DNA: TGTGCCAGCAGCTACACAGGGTACTCTGGGGCCAACGTCCTGACTTTC.

This chain uses TRBV11-2 with TRBJ2-1; D perhaps matches TRBD2 (6 bases). V lost 1 base, J lost 4 bases, and 14 bases lay in between. The CDR3 loop spans 16 amino acids. The germline V gene has CDR1 SGHAT and CDR2 FQNNGV. The CDR3 DNA reads as TGTGCCAGCAGCTTAGGTCGGGGGACCCGTTACAATGAGCAGTTCTTC. Encoded protein: CASSLGRGTRYNEQFF.

This rearrangement joins TRBV10-3 to TRBJ1-3; a possible D gene is TRBD1 (5 bases). The V gene lost 0 bases and the J gene lost 4 bases, with 10 bases spanning the gap. The germline CDR1 and CDR2 sequences are ENHRY and SYGVKD. The CDR3 is 15 residues long. The DNA for the CDR3 is TGTGCCATCAGTGAGTCCTGGGGCGACGGAAACACCATATATTTT. It codes for CAISESWGDGNTIYF.

Points on this clone: Within the sample, other DNA sequences also encode this same CDR3. The chain joins TRBV7-2 to TRBJ2-7; TRBD2 agrees at 7 bases. CDR1 and CDR2 (germline): SGHTA, FQGNSA. This CDR3 comprises 14 residues. V gave up 2 bases and J gave up 4 bases; unmatched junction bases: 5. In DNA form, the CDR3 reads TGTGCCAGCAGCTTAAGACTAGCCGGGTACGAGCAGTACTTC. This encodes CASSLRLAGYEQYF.

Note on this clone: This CDR3 is also generated by other DNA sequences in the sample. This chain's CDR3 is CASSLGGYEQYF. CDR3 coding DNA: TGTGCCAGCAGTCTTGGAGGTTACGAGCAGTACTTC. V gene TRBV6-5 combines with J gene TRBJ2-7, with a tentative D call TRBD2 (5 bases). Trimming took 5 bases from V and 4 from J, leaving 9 bases between them. Germline CDR1 is MNHEY and CDR2 is SVGAGI. The CDR3 loop spans 12 amino acids.

The genes are TRBV6-5 and TRBJ2-7, with TRBD1 matching 11 bases. The germline V gene encodes CDR1 MNHEY and CDR2 SVGAGI. The V and J ends lost 5 bases and 2 bases, in that order; junction bases with no gene match: 5. This CDR3 comprises 15 residues. CDR3 amino acids: CASSNADRGPYEQYF. As DNA, the CDR3 is TGTGCCAGCAGTAACGCGGACAGGGGGCCCTACGAGCAGTACTTC.

The chain joins TRBV7-9 to TRBJ1-4; D is perhaps TRBD1 (6 bases). V was pared by 1 base and J by 7 bases, with 19 bases between. The germline CDR1 and CDR2 sequences are SEHNR and FQNEAQ (reference sequence). The CDR3 loop spans 17 amino acids. The DNA for the CDR3 is TGTGCCAGCAGCTTAGTGATAACAGGGACGCGGCCTGAAAAACTGTTTTTT. It specifies CASSLVITGTRPEKLFF. The variable domain in full, with the rest retrieved from reference TRBV7-9 and TRBJ1-4, is DTGVSQNPRHKITKRGQNVTFRCDPISEHNRLYWYRQTLGQGPEFLTYFQNEAQLEKSRLLSDRFSAERPKGSFSTLEIQRTEQGDSAMYLCASSLVITGTRPEKLFFGSGTQLSVL.

This clone was observed once. V and J are TRBV28 and TRBJ2-5, with TRBD2 as a possible D gene (5 bases). CDR1 is MDHEN and CDR2 is SYDVKM in the germline V gene. The CDR3 sequence is 14 residues long. Trimming left V 3 bases short and J 5 bases short, with 13 bases between. DNA of the CDR3: TGTGCCAGCAGTTTCACCCGGGGATCGGAGACCCAGTACTTC. Its translation is CASSFTRGSETQYF. The full variable domain, completed using reference TRBV28 and TRBJ2-5, is DVKVTQSSRYLVKRTGEKVFLECVQDMDHENMFWYRQDPGLGLRLIYFSYDVKMKEKGDIPEGYSVSREKKERFSLILESASTNQTSMYLCASSFTRGSETQYFGPGTRLLVL.

This clone appeared many times. The rearrangement uses TRBV27 and TRBJ1-5, with TRBD1 identical over 11 bases. Germline trimming cut 3 bases from V and 7 bases from J; bases unmatched to any gene: 5. Germline loops: CDR1 MNHEY, CDR2 SMNVEV (reference sequence). The CDR3 has 15 amino acids. The CDR3 bases are TGTGCCAGCAGTTTTGGGACAGGGGGGGAACAGCCCCAGCATTTT. Its protein product is CASSFGTGGEQPQHF.

This chain connects TRBV7-8 to TRBJ2-3; 9 positions match TRBD1. J lost 3 bases, V lost 5 bases, and 9 bases had no gene match. CDR1 and CDR2 from the germline V gene are SGHVS and FQNEAQ. The CDR3 consists of 16 residues. The CDR3 DNA reads TGTGCCAGCAGCCCGGGGACAGGGCGGACGACAGATACGCAGTATTTT. It codes for CASSPGTGRTTDTQYF.

The V gene is TRBV5-1, the J gene TRBJ2-2; D unresolved. Per the germline V gene, CDR1 is SGHRS and CDR2 is YFSETQ. Trimming left V 0 bases short and J 1 base short, with 4 bases between. The CDR3 is made up of 14 amino acids. CDR3 loop: CASSLALNTGELFF. The CDR3 DNA reads TGCGCCAGCAGCTTGGCCCTGAACACCGGGGAGCTGTTTTTT.

This chain links TRBV19 with TRBJ2-7, with 9 positions matching TRBD2. The CDR3 consists of 15 residues. CDR1 is LNHDA and CDR2 is SQIVND in the germline V gene (reference sequence). The ends lost 3 bases at V and 0 bases at J; junction bases unmatched: 3. The CDR3 reads CASSIFSGSSYEQYF. As DNA, the CDR3 is TGTGCCAGTAGTATCTTTAGCGGGAGCTCCTACGAGCAGTACTTC.

J is TRBJ1-1 and V is TRBV5-1, with unresolved D. Germline assignment: CDR1 SGHRS and CDR2 YFSETQ. The CDR3 runs to 14 residues. Trimming stripped 2 bases from V and 4 bases from J, with 12 bases between. CDR3 region: CASSLRIEGTEAFF. CDR3 DNA sequence: TGCGCCAGCAGCTTAAGAATCGAGGGCACTGAAGCTTTCTTT.

The J gene is TRBJ2-7, the V gene TRBV6-1; 10 nucleotides align to TRBD2. The junction had 7 bases not matched to a gene; V was cut back by 6 bases and J by 2 bases. The CDR3 has 15 amino acids. CDR1 is MNHNS and CDR2 is SASEGT in the germline V gene. The CDR3 DNA follows: TGTGCCAGCAGAGCAGGACTAGCGGAAGCCTACGAGCAGTACTTC. The encoded protein is CASRAGLAEAYEQYF.

This clone appeared a few times. The chain combines TRBV7-9 with TRBJ2-4; TRBD2 agrees at 7 bases. This CDR3 is built from 14 residues. J gave up 1 base and V 5 bases, and 2 bases lay outside the gene matches. The germline V gene has CDR1 SEHNR and CDR2 FQNEAQ (reference sequence). The CDR3 nucleotides are TGTGCCAGCAGCGCGCGGGGGGCCAAAAACATTCAGTACTTC. Its translation: CASSARGAKNIQYF.

The chain employs TRBV10-3 and TRBJ2-5, with 7 bases identical to TRBD1. This CDR3 has 14 residues. V lost 2 bases and J lost 2; bases outside the gene matches: 2. Looked up from germline, CDR1 is ENHRY and CDR2 is SYGVKD. CDR3 DNA sequence: TGTGCCATCAGTGAGGGGGGACAGCAAGAGACCCAGTACTTC. It codes for CAISEGGQQETQYF.

V is TRBV27 and J is TRBJ1-5; tentative D call: TRBD1 (5 bases). There are 13 residues in the CDR3. The germline V gene encodes CDR1 MNHEY and CDR2 SMNVEV (reference sequence). The V end was cut by 5 bases, the J end by 10 bases, with 15 bases between. The CDR3 is CASSLRGPFPQHF. In DNA, the CDR3 is TGTGCCAGCAGTCTACGGGGACCCTTTCCCCAGCATTTT.

This sequence joins TRBV27 and TRBJ1-2, with D unclear. The CDR3 has 14 residues. The V and J ends lost 4 bases and 7 bases respectively, with 16 bases between them. The germline V gene encodes CDR1 MNHEY and CDR2 SMNVEV (reference sequence). CDR3 amino acids: CASSSLVRGSGYTF. Here the CDR3 DNA reads TGTGCCAGCAGTTCCCTCGTCCGGGGTTCTGGCTACACCTTC.

This clone appeared once. The J gene is TRBJ2-3, the V gene TRBV5-4; the match to TRBD2 covers 7 bases. This CDR3 is built from 17 residues. With 4 bases clipped from V and 1 base from J, the junction kept 12 bases outside the gene matches. The germline V gene has CDR1 SGHNT and CDR2 YYREEE (reference sequence). CDR3 nucleotides: TGTGCCAGCAGCGGGCAGCGTCAGCGGGGCCGCACAGATACGCAGTATTTT. Protein: CASSGQRQRGRTDTQYF.

The V gene is TRBV30, the J gene TRBJ1-1; D gene unclear. CDR1 is GTSNPN, CDR2 SVGIG, per germline (reference sequence). The CDR3 has 11 amino acids. The V end was cut by 3 bases, the J end by 4 bases, with 6 bases between. The CDR3 protein is CAWRKGTEAFF. The CDR3 DNA is TGTGCCTGGAGGAAGGGCACTGAAGCTTTCTTT.

In this sample, this clone turned up a few times. The rearrangement links TRBV2 to TRBJ2-3; D is perhaps TRBD2 (6 bases). CDR3 length: 14 residues. Trimming removed 9 bases at V and 1 base at J, with 14 bases between. Germline lookup yields CDR1 SNHLY and CDR2 FYNNEI. The CDR3, as DNA: TGTGCCAGTGGACTATTCCAAGGCACAGATACGCAGTATTTT. It yields the protein CASGLFQGTDTQYF. The variable domain in full, completed from reference TRBV2 and TRBJ2-3, reads EPEVTQTPSHQVTQMGQEVILRCVPISNHLYFYWYRQILGQKVEFLVSFYNNEISEKSEIFDDQFSVERPDGSNFTLKIRSTKLEDSAMYFCASGLFQGTDTQYFGPGTRLTVL.

The gene calls are TRBV2 and TRBJ2-5, with 7 positions matching TRBD2. Losses at the gene ends were 3 bases for V and 3 bases for J; bases not matched to a gene: 7. Germline CDR1 SNHLY, CDR2 FYNNEI. The CDR3 covers 15 residues. This CDR3 is CASSDSAGAKETQYF. The CDR3 DNA is TGTGCCAGCAGTGATTCTGCGGGAGCCAAAGAGACCCAGTACTTC.

The rearrangement links TRBV2 to TRBJ2-3; D remains ambiguous. Germline values: CDR1 SNHLY, CDR2 FYNNEI. This CDR3 contains 17 residues. V was shortened by 0 bases and J by 8 bases, with 21 bases between the two germline ends. This CDR3 reads CASSEARSPTDVFTQYF. DNA for the CDR3: TGTGCCAGCAGTGAAGCGCGCAGCCCTACCGACGTTTTTACGCAGTATTTT.

As concerns this clone: Other DNA sequences in this specimen translate into the identical CDR3. V and J are TRBV18 and TRBJ2-3; 11 bases are a match to TRBD2. This CDR3 comprises 16 residues. Germline CDR1 is KGHSH and CDR2 is LQKENI. J gave up 0 bases and V 3 bases, and 2 bases lay outside the gene matches. This CDR3 reads CASSPRTSGSTDTQYF. The CDR3 DNA reads TGTGCCAGCTCACCCAGGACTAGCGGGAGCACAGATACGCAGTATTTT.